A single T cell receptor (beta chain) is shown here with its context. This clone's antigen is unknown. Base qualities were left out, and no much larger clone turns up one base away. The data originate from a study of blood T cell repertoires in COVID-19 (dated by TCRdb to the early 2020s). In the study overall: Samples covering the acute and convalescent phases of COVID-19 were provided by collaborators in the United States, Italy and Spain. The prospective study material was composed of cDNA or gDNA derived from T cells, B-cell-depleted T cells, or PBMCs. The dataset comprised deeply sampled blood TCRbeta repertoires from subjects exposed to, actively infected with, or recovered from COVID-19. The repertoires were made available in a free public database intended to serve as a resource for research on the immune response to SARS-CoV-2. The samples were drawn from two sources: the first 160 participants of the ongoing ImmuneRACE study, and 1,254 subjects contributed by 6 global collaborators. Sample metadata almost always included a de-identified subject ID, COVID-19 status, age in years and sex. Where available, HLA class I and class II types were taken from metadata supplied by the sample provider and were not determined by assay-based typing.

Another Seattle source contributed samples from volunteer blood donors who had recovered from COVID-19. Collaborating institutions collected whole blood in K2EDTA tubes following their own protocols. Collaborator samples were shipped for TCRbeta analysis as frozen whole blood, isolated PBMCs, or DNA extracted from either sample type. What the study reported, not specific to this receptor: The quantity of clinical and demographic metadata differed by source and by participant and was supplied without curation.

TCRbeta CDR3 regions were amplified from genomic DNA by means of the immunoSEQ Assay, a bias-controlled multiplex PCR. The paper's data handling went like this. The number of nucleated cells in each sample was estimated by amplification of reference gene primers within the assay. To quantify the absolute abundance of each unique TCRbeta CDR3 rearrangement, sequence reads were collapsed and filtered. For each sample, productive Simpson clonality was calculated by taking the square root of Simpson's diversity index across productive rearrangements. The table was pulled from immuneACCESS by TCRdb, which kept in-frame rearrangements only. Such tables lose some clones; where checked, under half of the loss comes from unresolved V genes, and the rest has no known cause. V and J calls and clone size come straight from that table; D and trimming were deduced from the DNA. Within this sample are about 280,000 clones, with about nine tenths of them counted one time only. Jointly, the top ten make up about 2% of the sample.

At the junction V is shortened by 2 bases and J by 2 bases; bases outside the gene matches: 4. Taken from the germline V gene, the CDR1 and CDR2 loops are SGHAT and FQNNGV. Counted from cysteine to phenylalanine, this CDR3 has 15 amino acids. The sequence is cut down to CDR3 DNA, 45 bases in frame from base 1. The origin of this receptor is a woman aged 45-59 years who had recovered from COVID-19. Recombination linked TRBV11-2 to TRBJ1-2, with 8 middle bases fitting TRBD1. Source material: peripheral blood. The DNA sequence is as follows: TGTGCCAGCAGCTTAAGGCAGGGGGCAAACTATGGCTACACCTTC. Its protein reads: CASSLRQGANYGYTF.